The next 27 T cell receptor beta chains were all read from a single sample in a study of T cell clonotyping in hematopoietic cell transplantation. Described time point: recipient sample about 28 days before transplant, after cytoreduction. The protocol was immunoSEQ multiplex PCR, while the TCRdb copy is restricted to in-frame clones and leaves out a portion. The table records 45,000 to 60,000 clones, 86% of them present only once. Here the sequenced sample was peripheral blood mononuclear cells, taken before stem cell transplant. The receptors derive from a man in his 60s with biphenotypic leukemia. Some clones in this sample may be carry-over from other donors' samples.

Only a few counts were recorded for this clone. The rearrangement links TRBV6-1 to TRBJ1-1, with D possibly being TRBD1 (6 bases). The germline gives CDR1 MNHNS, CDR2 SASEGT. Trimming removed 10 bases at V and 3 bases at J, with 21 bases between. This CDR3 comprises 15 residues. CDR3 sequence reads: CATKSGHSKDTEAFF. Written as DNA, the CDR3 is TGTGCCACTAAATCGGGACATTCAAAAGACACTGAAGCTTTCTTT.

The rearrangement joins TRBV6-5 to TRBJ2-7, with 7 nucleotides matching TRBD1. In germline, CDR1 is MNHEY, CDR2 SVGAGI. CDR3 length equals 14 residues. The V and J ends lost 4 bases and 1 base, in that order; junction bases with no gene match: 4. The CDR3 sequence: CASSFRTGSYEQYF. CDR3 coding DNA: TGTGCCAGCAGTTTCCGGACAGGTTCCTACGAGCAGTACTTC.

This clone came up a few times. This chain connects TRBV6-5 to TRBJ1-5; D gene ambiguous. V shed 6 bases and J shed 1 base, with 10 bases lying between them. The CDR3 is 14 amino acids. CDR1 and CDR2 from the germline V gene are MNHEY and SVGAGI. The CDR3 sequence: CASRMRVSNQPQHF. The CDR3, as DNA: TGTGCCAGCAGGATGAGGGTGAGCAATCAGCCCCAGCATTTT.

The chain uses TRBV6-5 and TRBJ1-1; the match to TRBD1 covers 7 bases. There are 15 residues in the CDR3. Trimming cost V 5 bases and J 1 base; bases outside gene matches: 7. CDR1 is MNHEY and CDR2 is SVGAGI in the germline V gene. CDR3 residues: CASSPGGTANTEAFF. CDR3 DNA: TGTGCCAGCAGTCCCGGGGGGACAGCGAACACTGAAGCTTTCTTT.

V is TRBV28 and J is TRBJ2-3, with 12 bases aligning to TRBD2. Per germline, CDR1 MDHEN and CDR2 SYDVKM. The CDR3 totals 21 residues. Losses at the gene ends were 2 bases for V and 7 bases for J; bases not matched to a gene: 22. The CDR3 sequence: CASSLDKGPFNPSGRAYTQYF. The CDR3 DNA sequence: TGTGCCAGCAGTTTAGATAAGGGGCCCTTTAATCCTAGCGGGAGGGCCTATACGCAGTATTTT.

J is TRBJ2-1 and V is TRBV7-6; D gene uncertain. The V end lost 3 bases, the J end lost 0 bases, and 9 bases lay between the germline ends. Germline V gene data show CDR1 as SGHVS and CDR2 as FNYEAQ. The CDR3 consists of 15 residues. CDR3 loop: CASSLAPDSYNEQFF. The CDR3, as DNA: TGTGCCAGCAGCTTGGCGCCCGACTCCTACAATGAGCAGTTCTTC. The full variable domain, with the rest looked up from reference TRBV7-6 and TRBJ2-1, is GAGVSQSPRYKVTKRGQDVALRCDPISGHVSLYWYRQALGQGPEFLTYFNYEAQQDKSGLPNDRFSAERPEGSISTLTIQRTEQRDSAMYRCASSLAPDSYNEQFFGPGTRLTVL.

The DNA of the CDR3 is TGTGCCAGCAGGGGGACAGATAAGAACACTGAAGCTTTCTTT. Amino acids: CASRGTDKNTEAFF. The V gene is TRBV6-4, the J gene TRBJ1-1; 7 bases match TRBD1. CDR3 length equals 14 residues. With 6 bases clipped from V and 1 base from J, the junction kept 5 bases outside the gene matches. Germline lookup yields CDR1 MRHNA and CDR2 SNTAGT.

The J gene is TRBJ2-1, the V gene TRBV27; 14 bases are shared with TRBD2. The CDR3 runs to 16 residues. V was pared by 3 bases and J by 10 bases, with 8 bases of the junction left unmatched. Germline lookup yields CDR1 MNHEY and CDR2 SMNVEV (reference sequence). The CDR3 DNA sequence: TGTGCCAGCAGTTTCCTTCCGACTAGCGGGAGGGCGGAGCAGTTCTTC. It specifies CASSFLPTSGRAEQFF.

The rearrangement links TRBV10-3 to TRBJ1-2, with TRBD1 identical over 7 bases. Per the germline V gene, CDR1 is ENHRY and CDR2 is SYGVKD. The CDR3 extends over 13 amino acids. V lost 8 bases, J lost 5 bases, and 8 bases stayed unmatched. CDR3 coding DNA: TGTGCCATCGATACAGGGGCGAGGTATGGCTACACCTTC. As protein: CAIDTGARYGYTF.

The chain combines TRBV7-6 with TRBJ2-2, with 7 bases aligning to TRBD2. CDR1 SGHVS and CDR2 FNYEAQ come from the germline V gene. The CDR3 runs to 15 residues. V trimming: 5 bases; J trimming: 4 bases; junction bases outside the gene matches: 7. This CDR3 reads CASSLPAGSTGELFF. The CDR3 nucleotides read TGTGCCAGCAGCCTACCAGCGGGATCCACCGGGGAGCTGTTTTTT.

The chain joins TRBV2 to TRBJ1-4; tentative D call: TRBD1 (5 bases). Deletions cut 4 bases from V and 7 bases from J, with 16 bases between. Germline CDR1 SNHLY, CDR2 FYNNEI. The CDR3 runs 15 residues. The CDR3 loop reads CASSGVPGRSEKLFF. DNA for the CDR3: TGTGCCAGCAGTGGCGTTCCGGGGCGGAGTGAAAAACTGTTTTTT.

CDR3 DNA: TGTGCCTGGAGTGTATGGCCGGGACAGGGGAGCTCCTACGAGCAGTACTTC. Its protein is CAWSVWPGQGSSYEQYF. The rearrangement uses TRBV30 and TRBJ2-7; 10 nucleotides match TRBD1. CDR3 size: 17 residues. The V segment lost 0 bases and the J segment 0 bases; nucleotides outside the gene matches: 8. Germline V gene data show CDR1 as GTSNPN and CDR2 as SVGIG (reference sequence).

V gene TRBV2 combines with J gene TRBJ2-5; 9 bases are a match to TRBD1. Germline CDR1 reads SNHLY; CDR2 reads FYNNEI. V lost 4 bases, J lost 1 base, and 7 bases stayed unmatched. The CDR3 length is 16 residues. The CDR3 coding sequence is TGTGCCAGCAGTGGTCGGACAGGGGAGGGCCAAGAGACCCAGTACTTC. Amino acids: CASSGRTGEGQETQYF.

CDR3 in amino acids: CASSLQSGSGDTQYF. The CDR3 DNA reads TGCGCCAGCAGCTTGCAAAGCGGGTCGGGAGATACGCAGTATTTT. V usage is TRBV5-1 and J usage is TRBJ2-3; possible D gene TRBD2, 6 bases. Trimming left V 1 base short and J 5 bases short, with 14 bases between. The V gene's germline CDR1 is SGHRS and CDR2 YFSETQ. The CDR3 covers 15 residues.

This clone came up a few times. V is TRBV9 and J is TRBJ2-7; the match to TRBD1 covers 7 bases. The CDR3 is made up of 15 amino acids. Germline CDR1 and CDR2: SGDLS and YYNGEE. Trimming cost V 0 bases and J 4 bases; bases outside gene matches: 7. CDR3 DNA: TGTGCCAGCAGCGTAGCGTGGGACAGCCAGTACGAGCAGTACTTC. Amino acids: CASSVAWDSQYEQYF.

This CDR3 is CAWSDRNTEAFF. CDR3 DNA: TGTGCCTGGAGTGACAGGAACACTGAAGCTTTCTTT. The gene calls are TRBV30 and TRBJ1-1; D unclear. Germline V gives CDR1 GTSNPN, CDR2 SVGIG (reference sequence). V was cut by 1 base and J by 1 base, with 4 bases left in between. This CDR3 is built from 12 residues.

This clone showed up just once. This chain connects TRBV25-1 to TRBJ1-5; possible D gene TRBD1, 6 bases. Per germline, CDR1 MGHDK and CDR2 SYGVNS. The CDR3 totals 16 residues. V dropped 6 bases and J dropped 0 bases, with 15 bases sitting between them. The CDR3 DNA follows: TGTGCCAGCAGGACGCTGACAGGCAATAGCAATCAGCCCCAGCATTTT. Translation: CASRTLTGNSNQPQHF.

In DNA form, the CDR3 reads TGTGCCAGCAGTGTTCGGTACGAGCAGTACTTC. It is translated as CASSVRYEQYF. The rearrangement links TRBV6-1 to TRBJ2-7, with no clear D. In germline, CDR1 is MNHNS, CDR2 SASEGT. This CDR3 is 11 amino acids long. The V end was cut by 4 bases, the J end by 4 bases, with 5 bases between.

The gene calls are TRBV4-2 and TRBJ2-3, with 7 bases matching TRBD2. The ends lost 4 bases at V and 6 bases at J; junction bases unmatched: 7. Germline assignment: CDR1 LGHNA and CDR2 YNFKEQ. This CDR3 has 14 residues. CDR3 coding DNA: TGTGCCAGCAGCCGGGCGGGAGTAGAGGATACGCAGTATTTT. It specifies CASSRAGVEDTQYF.

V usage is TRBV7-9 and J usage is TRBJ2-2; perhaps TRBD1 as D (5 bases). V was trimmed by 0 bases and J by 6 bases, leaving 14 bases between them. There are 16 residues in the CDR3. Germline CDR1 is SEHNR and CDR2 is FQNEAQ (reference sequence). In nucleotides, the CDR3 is TGTGCCAGCAGCTTAGCGGGCAGGGCCCCGGCCGGGGAGCTGTTTTTT. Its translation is CASSLAGRAPAGELFF.

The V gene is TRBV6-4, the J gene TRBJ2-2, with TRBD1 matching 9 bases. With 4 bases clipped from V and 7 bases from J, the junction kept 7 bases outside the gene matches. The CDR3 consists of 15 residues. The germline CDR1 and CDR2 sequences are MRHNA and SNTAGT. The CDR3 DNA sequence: TGTGCCAGCAGTGCCGGGACAGGGATGAGCGGGGAGCTGTTTTTT. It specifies CASSAGTGMSGELFF.

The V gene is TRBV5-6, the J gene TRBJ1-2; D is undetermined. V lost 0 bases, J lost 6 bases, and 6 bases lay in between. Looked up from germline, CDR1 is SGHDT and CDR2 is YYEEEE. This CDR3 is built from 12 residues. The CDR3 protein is CASSLAVDGYTF. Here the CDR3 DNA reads TGTGCCAGCAGCTTGGCCGTGGATGGCTACACCTTC.

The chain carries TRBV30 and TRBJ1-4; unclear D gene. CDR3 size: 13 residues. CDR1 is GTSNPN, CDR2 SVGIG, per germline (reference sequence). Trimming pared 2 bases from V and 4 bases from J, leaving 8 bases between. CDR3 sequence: CAWSSGFNEKLFF. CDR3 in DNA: TGTGCCTGGAGTTCGGGGTTTAATGAAAAACTGTTTTTT.

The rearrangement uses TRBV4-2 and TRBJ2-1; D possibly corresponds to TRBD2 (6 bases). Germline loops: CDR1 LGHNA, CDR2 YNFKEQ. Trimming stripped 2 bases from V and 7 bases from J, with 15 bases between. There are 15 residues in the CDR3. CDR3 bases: TGTGCCAGCAGCCAACCCCTTCGCGGAGGGAATGAGCAGTTCTTC. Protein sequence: CASSQPLRGGNEQFF.

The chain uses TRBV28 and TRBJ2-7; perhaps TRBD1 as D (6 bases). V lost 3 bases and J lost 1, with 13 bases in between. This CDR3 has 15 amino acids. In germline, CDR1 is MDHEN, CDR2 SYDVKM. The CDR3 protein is CASSLGRGLSYEQYF. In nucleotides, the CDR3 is TGTGCCAGCAGTTTGGGCAGGGGCCTGTCCTACGAGCAGTACTTC.

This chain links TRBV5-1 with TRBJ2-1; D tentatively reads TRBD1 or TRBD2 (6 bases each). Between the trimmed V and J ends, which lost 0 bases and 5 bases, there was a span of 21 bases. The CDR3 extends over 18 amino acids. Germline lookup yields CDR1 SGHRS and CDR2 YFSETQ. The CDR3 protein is CASSLDPYRGDTHNEQFF. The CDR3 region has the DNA TGCGCCAGCAGCTTGGACCCATATAGGGGGGACACACACAATGAGCAGTTCTTC. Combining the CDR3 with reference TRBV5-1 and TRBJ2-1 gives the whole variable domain KAGVTQTPRYLIKTRGQQVTLSCSPISGHRSVSWYQQTPGQGLQFLFEYFSETQRNKGNFPGRFSGRQFSNSRSEMNVSTLELGDSALYLCASSLDPYRGDTHNEQFFGPGTRLTVL.

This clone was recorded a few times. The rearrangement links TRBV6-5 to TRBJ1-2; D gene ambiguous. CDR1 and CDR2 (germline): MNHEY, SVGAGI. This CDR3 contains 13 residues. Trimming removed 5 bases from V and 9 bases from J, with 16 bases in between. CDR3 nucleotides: TGTGCCAGCAGTGATCTAGGTCGGATGCGCTACACCTTC. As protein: CASSDLGRMRYTF.